Presented here are 12 T cell receptor beta chains from one specimen sequenced in a study of T cells in women clearing cervical HPV infection. TCRdb keeps only in-frame clones here, not all; method: immunoSEQ multiplex PCR. Recorded here are under 50,000 clones; the top ten clones represent more than 0.8%. The sequenced material came from blood buffy coat. The receptors were sampled from a woman between 18 and 70 years old with a cervical HPV16 infection that either progressed to CIN3+ or cleared (not recorded which).

Of note for this clone: Sequencing ends 3 residues short of the CDR3 end; the germline J gene provides the rest. The chain carries TRBV7-9 and TRBJ1-2; TRBD1 might be the D (5 bases). The CDR3 spans 12 residues. Germline V gene data show CDR1 as SEHNR and CDR2 as FQNEAQ (reference sequence). Incomplete CDR3 DNA: TGTGCCAGCAGCCTGACAGACAATGAC. This codes for CASSLTDND. The whole CDR3 sequence is CASSLTDNDYTF.

As for this clone: With the read ending 3 residues before the CDR3 end, the germline J gene is used to fill in that end. This sequence joins TRBV7-3 and TRBJ2-3; D not resolved. Germline loops: CDR1 SGHTA, CDR2 FQGTGA. V lost 5 bases, J lost 0 bases, and 12 bases lay in between. CDR3 size: 15 residues. CDR3 bases read: TGTGCCAGCAGCCCCCACGTAACTAGCACAGATACG. Residues: CASSPHVTSTDT. The entire CDR3 protein is CASSPHVTSTDTQYF.

On this clone: The DNA ends 3 residues before the CDR3 does, and the rest of the CDR3 is filled in from the germline J gene. This chain links TRBV7-9 with TRBJ1-1, with D unresolved. Germline V gives CDR1 SEHNR, CDR2 FQNEAQ (reference sequence). V gave up 1 base and J gave up 5 bases, with 14 bases separating them. This CDR3 is 15 amino acids long. CDR3 region: CASSLGGGPGTEAFF. The sequenced CDR3 bases are TGTGCCAGCAGCTTAGGAGGAGGGCCGGGGACTGAA.

With regard to this clone: The read comes to an end 3 residues before the CDR3 does, leaving the germline J gene to fill in the end. This chain links TRBV5-1 with TRBJ1-2; D call uncertain. Germline CDR1 is SGHRS and CDR2 is YFSETQ. The CDR3 totals 14 residues. Trimming shortened V by 7 bases and J by 2 bases, and 15 bases separated the two germline ends. The sequenced CDR3 bases are TGCGCCAGCCGGCGGGCAGATCCCAACTATGGC. Its translation: CASRRADPNYG. In full, the CDR3 is CASRRADPNYGYTF.

On this clone: The read ends 3 residues before the CDR3 terminus; that terminus is restored from the germline J gene. V usage is TRBV11-1 and J usage is TRBJ1-1; D possibly corresponds to TRBD1 (5 bases). V was clipped by 6 bases and J by 1 base, with 12 bases between them. CDR1 and CDR2 (germline): SGHAT, FQDESV (reference sequence). The CDR3 is 14 amino acids. The covered CDR3 bases are TGTGCCAGCAGGGCTTCAGGGCCGAACACTGAA. Protein product: CASRASGPNTE. The CDR3 reads in full as CASRASGPNTEAFF.

On this clone: The CDR3 end falls 3 residues outside the read, so it is completed with the germline J gene. This chain uses TRBV28 with TRBJ1-4; D may be TRBD1 (5 bases). Germline CDR1 and CDR2: MDHEN and SYDVKM. V lost 6 bases and J lost 8, with 16 bases in between. This CDR3 is 14 amino acids long. The CDR3 sequence: CASSYPGGGEKLFF. The CDR3 bases that were read are TGTGCCAGCAGCTATCCCGGGGGTGGCGAAAAA.

For this clone: The read halts 3 residues ahead of the CDR3 end, with the missing end drawn from the germline J gene. V and J are TRBV7-3 and TRBJ2-2, with 9 bases fitting TRBD2. The germline V gene encodes CDR1 SGHTA and CDR2 FQGTGA. Trimming at V came to 5 bases and at J to 4 bases, leaving 11 bases not matched to a gene. This CDR3 is 17 amino acids long. The CDR3: CASSPSGVAGATGELFF. Incomplete CDR3 DNA: TGTGCCAGCAGCCCATCAGGGGTAGCGGGGGCCACCGGGGAG.

Partial CDR3 DNA: TGTGCCAGCAGCTGGACAGGGGTAAATCAGCCC. Amino acid sequence: CASSWTGVNQP. The entire CDR3 reads CASSWTGVNQPQHF. The rearrangement links TRBV7-9 to TRBJ1-5; 9 bases fit TRBD1. With the read ending 3 residues before the CDR3 end, the germline J gene is used to fill in that end. This CDR3 comprises 14 residues. Trimming removed 4 bases from V and 4 bases from J; junction bases left unmatched: 2. Looked up from germline, CDR1 is SEHNR and CDR2 is FQNEAQ (reference sequence). The full variable domain, in which reference TRBV7-9 and TRBJ1-5 provide the parts outside the CDR3, is DTGVSQNPRHKITKRGQNVTFRCDPISEHNRLYWYRQTLGQGPEFLTYFQNEAQLEKSRLLSDRFSAERPKGSFSTLEIQRTEQGDSAMYLCASSWTGVNQPQHFGDGTRLSIL.

To note about this clone: With the read ending 3 residues before the CDR3 end, the germline J gene is used to fill in that end. The chain combines TRBV28 with TRBJ1-4; D gene unclear. The CDR3 extends over 14 amino acids. CDR1 is MDHEN and CDR2 is SYDVKM in the germline V gene. Trimming took 7 bases from V and 4 from J, leaving 13 bases between them. The DNA read from the CDR3 is TGTGCCAGCACCTCAATGGGCTTTAATGAAAAA. Residues: CASTSMGFNEK. The whole CDR3 region reads CASTSMGFNEKLFF.

About this clone itself: Sequencing ends 3 residues short of the CDR3 end; the germline J gene provides the rest. The chain has TRBV6-1 and TRBJ1-2, with 8 bases identical to TRBD1. Germline V gene sequence: CDR1 MNHNS, CDR2 SASEGT. The CDR3 has 15 amino acids. J was trimmed by 5 bases and V by 1 base; bases with no gene match: 6. The CDR3 is CASSEGQGIRYGYTF. CDR3 bases read: TGTGCCAGCAGTGAAGGACAGGGGATTCGGTATGGC.

A remark on this clone: The read ends 3 residues early relative to the CDR3; the germline J gene fills the gap. This chain connects TRBV7-3 to TRBJ2-1, with 8 bases matching TRBD1. The length of the CDR3 is 17 residues. Germline assignment: CDR1 SGHTA and CDR2 FQGTGA. The V gene end was trimmed by 5 bases and the J gene end by 9 bases; junction bases not matched to a gene: 18. The CDR3 here is CASSSDSRQGAQSEQFF. Partial CDR3 DNA: TGTGCCAGCAGCAGTGACAGTAGGCAGGGGGCGCAGAGTGAG.

A note on this clone: The sequenced fragment ends 3 residues before the CDR3 boundary, so the rest is inferred from the germline J gene. The J gene is TRBJ2-7, the V gene TRBV6-1; no definite D call. Per germline, CDR1 MNHNS and CDR2 SASEGT. The CDR3 is 13 amino acids. Deletions cut 2 bases from V and 4 bases from J, with 9 bases between. The CDR3 DNA, read in part, is TGTGCCAGCAGTGAACTTAAGGGTTACGAG. This sequence encodes CASSELKGYE. The entire CDR3 is CASSELKGYEQYF.